This entry features one T cell receptor beta chain sequence. What it binds is not known. The junction does not match germline at one end; this may be a read error. Germline V gives CDR1 MNHEY, CDR2 SVGEGT. The CDR3 has 13 residues. There were TCR beta CDR3 regions amplified from RNA transcripts. The TCR CDR3 was amplified in a first-round RT-PCR using the HTBI primer set. TCRdb processed the multiplex PCR reads anew with MiXCR; each CDR3 protein has one entry. Here the sample spans approximately 430,000 distinct CDR3 sequences, 15% to 18% being singletons. The sample originates from a study of T cells in Graves' hyperthyroidism and ophthalmopathy. The overall study: Peripheral blood specimens were obtained at initial diagnosis, prior to any treatment.

Overall study findings and caveats: Ophthalmopathy was predicted by the model a median of about six months ahead of onset. Most thyroid clonotypes that were expanded above 0.001 also turned up in blood.

PBMCs stemmed from around 10 ml fresh peripheral blood. V gene TRBV6-2 or TRBV6-3 combines with J gene TRBJ2-1; D unresolved. This clonotype was sampled from a woman younger than 30 with Graves' hyperthyroidism. Sequencing used blood. As DNA, the CDR3 is TGTGCCAGCAGTGATAGGGCCTACAATGGGCAGTTCTTC. Residues: CASSDRAYNGQFF.